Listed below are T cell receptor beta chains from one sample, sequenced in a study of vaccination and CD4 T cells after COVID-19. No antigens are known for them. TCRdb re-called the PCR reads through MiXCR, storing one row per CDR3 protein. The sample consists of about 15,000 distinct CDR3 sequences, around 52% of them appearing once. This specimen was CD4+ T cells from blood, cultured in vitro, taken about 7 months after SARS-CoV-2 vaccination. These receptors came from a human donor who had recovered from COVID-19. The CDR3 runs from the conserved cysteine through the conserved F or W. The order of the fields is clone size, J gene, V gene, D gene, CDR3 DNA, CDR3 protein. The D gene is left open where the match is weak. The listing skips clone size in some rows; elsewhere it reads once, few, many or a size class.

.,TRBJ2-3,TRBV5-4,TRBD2,TGTGCCAGCAGCATTCCGGGAGGGCCGACAGATACGCAGTATTTT,CASSIPGGPTDTQYF
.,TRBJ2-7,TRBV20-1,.,TGCAGTGCTGCCGATAGAAGAATCTTAGGTGAGCAGTACTTC,CSAADRRILGEQYF
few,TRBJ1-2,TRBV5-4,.,TGTGCCAGCAGCTTGCGGTCGTACTCAGACTATGGCTACACCTTC,CASSLRSYSDYGYTF
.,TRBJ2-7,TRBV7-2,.,TGTGCCAGCAGTATTTGGGGACCGACGGCCGAGCAGTACTTC,CASSIWGPTAEQYF
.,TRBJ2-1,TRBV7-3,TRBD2,TGTGCCAGCAGCATAGCGGGAGTGTCCTACAATGAGCAGTTCTTC,CASSIAGVSYNEQFF
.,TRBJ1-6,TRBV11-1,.,TGTGCCAGCAGCGACAGGATCCATTCACCCCTCCACTTT,CASSDRIHSPLHF
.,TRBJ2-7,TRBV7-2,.,TGTGCCAGCAGCTTAGTAAGCCGGGGTCCCTACGAGCAGTACTTC,CASSLVSRGPYEQYF
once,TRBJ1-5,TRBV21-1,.,TGTGCCAGCAGCATCTCCGGGACAGGCAATCAGCCCCAGCATTTT,CASSISGTGNQPQHF
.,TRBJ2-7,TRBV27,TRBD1,TGTGCCAGCAGAAGAGGGGGCGCAGGACACGAGCAGTACTTC,CASRRGGAGHEQYF
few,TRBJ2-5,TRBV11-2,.,TGTGCCAGCAGCTTAGGCCTAGCAATTGGGACCCAGTACTTC,CASSLGLAIGTQYF
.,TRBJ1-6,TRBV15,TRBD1,TGTGCCACCAGCAGCCCTGGGACAGGGGGCGGCTCACCCCTCCACTTT,CATSSPGTGGGSPLHF
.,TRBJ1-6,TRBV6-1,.,TGTGCCAGTCACCGGGCCAGCTCCTATAATTCACCCCTCCACTTT,CASHRASSYNSPLHF
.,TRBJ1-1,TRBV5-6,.,TGTGCCAGCAGCCTACTGGGGCCCACTGAAGCTTTCTTT,CASSLLGPTEAFF
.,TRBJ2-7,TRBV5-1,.,TGCGCCAGCAGCTCGGGAGGGACAGGAGTCTACGAGCAGTACTTC,CASSSGGTGVYEQYF
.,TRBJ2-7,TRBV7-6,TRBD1,TGTGCCAGCAGCTTATCTATAGGGCAGGACAGGCCCTCCTCCTACGAGCAGTACTTC,CASSLSIGQDRPSSYEQYF
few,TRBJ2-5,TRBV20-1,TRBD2,TGCAGTGCTAGAGACCCAGCGGGGCCCCCCCAAGAGACCCAGTACTTC,CSARDPAGPPQETQYF
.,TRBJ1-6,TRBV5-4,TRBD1,TGTGCCAGCAGCCCAGGGGGCTCCTATAATTCACCCCTCCACTTT,CASSPGGSYNSPLHF
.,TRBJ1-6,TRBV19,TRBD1,TGTGCCAGTAGTGATCACAGGGGGCGTCGGTATAATTCACCCCTCCACTTT,CASSDHRGRRYNSPLHF
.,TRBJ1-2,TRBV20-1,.,TGCAGTGCTAGAGAGGGGAACAGGGAAGACTATGGCTACACCTTC,CSAREGNREDYGYTF
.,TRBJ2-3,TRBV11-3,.,TGTGCCAGCAGCTTAGAACCAGGGCCGGATACGCAGTATTTT,CASSLEPGPDTQYF
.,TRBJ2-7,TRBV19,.,TGTGCCAGTACCTTAGGGACGGCCCAGGGATCCTACGAGCAGTACTTC,CASTLGTAQGSYEQYF
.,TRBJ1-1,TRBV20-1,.,TGCAGTGCTAGAGAGGCAGCTTCGGAATCTGAAGCTTTCTTT,CSAREAASESEAFF
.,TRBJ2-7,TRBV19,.,TGTGCCAGTAGTATAAACGGGGGCGAAGGGCAGCAGTACTTC,CASSINGGEGQQYF
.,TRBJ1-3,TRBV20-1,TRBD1,TGCAGTGCTCGGCCGGGACAGGGCGCCTCTGGAAACACCATATATTTT,CSARPGQGASGNTIYF
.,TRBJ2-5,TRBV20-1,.,TGCAGTGCTATCCGTCCACCCTCTAGGGAGACCCAGTACTTC,CSAIRPPSRETQYF
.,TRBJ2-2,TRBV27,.,TGTGCCAGCAGTTTGGGCAGAGGTATCGGGGAGCTGTTTTTT,CASSLGRGIGELFF
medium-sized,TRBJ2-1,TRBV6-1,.,TGTGCCAGCAACTCTATGAACTACAATGAGCAGTTCTTC,CASNSMNYNEQFF
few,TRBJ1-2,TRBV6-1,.,TGTGCCAGCGGGAAAGGTACAGGGAACTATGGCTACACCTTC,CASGKGTGNYGYTF
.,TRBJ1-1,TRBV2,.,TGTGCCAGCAGTGACCTGGGGGTAACTGAAGCTTTCTTT,CASSDLGVTEAFF
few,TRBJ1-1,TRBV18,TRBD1,TGTGCCAGCTCACCTACAGGGGGCGAGACTGAAGCTTTCTTT,CASSPTGGETEAFF
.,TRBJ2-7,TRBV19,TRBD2,TGTGCCAGTAGTCCGGCGGGAGTGCTTACCTACGAGCAGTACTTC,CASSPAGVLTYEQYF
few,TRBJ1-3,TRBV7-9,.,TGTGCCAGCAGCTTAGCGCCCCAAGGAAACACCATATATTTT,CASSLAPQGNTIYF
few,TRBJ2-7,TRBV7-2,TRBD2,TGTGCCAGCAGCTTAGGGACTAGCGGGAGCAACGAGCAGTACTTC,CASSLGTSGSNEQYF
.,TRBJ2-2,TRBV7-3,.,TGTGCCAGCAGCTTAAGGCCCGGGGCCACCGGGGAGCTGTTTTTT,CASSLRPGATGELFF
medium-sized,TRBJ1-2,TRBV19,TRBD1,TGTGCCAGTAGTATCGGGACAGTCCCTAGCTACACCTTC,CASSIGTVPSYTF
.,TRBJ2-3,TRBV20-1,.,TGCAGTGTCGGCTACACTAGCACAGATACGCAGTATTTT,CSVGYTSTDTQYF
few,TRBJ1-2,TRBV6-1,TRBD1,TGTGCCAGCAAGGAGACAGGGACTGGCTACACCTTC,CASKETGTGYTF
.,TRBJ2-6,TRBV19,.,TGTGCCAGTAGTATCTGGGGATCTGGGGCCAACGTCCTGACTTTC,CASSIWGSGANVLTF
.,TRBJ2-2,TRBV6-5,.,TGTGCCAGCAGTTACCGGGGGCCGAACACCGGGGAGCTGTTTTTT,CASSYRGPNTGELFF
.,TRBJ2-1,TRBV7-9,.,TGTGCCAGCAGCTTAAGGAGGGTTTCCTACAATGAGCAGTTCTTC,CASSLRRVSYNEQFF
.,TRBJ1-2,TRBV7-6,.,TGTGCCAGCAGCTTACCCGGGGGTGGCTACACCTTC,CASSLPGGGYTF
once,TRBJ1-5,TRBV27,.,TGTGCCAGCAGTCCCCATTTAGGGACTGATCAGCCCCAGCATTTT,CASSPHLGTDQPQHF
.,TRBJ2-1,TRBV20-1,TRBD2,TGCAGTGCGACCCTAGCGGGGATCTACAATGAGCAGTTCTTC,CSATLAGIYNEQFF
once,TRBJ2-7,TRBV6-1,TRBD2,TGTGCCAGCAGTATTCTAGCGGGGGAAAACGAGCAGTACTTC,CASSILAGENEQYF
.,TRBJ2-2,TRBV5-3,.,TGTGCCAGAAGCGAGGGTGGATCGAGACTAGTTACCGGGGAGCTGTTTTTT,CARSEGGSRLVTGELFF
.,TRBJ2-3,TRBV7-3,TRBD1,TGTGCCAGCAGCTTACAAGGGGGCTGGGTTGATACGCAGTATTTT,CASSLQGGWVDTQYF
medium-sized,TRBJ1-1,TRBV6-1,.,TGTGCCAGCAGTACAGGGCCTGTCACTGAAGCTTTCTTT,CASSTGPVTEAFF
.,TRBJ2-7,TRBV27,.,TGTGCCAGCATTGTCGGGGGCATGGTTTGTTACGAGCAGTACTTC,CASIVGGMVCYEQYF
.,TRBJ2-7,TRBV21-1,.,TGCACCACCGGGCGGGGTGAGCAGTACTTC,CTTGRGEQYF
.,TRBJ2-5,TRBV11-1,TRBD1,TGTGCCAGCACCACAGGGGGCCGGGAGACCCAGTACTTC,CASTTGGRETQYF
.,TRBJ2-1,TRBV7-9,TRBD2,TGTGCCAGCAGCTTAGGTCTTGCGGGAGTAAGCAATGAGCAGTTCTTC,CASSLGLAGVSNEQFF
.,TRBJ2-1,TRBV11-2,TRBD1,TGTGCCAGCAGGAAACCGGGACAGGGGGGCAATGAGCAGTTCTTC,CASRKPGQGGNEQFF
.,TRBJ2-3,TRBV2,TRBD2,TGTGCCAGCAGAGGGACTAGCGGAGCATATACGCAGTATTTT,CASRGTSGAYTQYF